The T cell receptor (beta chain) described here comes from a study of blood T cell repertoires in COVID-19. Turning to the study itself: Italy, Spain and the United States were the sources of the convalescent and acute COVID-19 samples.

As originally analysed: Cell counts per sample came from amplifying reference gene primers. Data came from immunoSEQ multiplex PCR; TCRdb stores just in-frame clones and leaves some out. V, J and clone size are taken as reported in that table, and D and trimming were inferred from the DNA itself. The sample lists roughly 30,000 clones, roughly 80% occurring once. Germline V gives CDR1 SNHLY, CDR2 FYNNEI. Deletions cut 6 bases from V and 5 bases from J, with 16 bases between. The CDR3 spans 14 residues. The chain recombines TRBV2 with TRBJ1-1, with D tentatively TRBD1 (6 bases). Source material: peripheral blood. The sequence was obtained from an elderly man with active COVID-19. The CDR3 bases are TGTGCCAGCAGACCCCGGGAGGGGGGGACTGAAGCTTTCTTT. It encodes CASRPREGGTEAFF.